Each of the 30 T cell receptor beta chains below was sequenced from the same sample in a study of blood T cell repertoires in COVID-19. Data came from immunoSEQ multiplex PCR; TCRdb stores just in-frame clones and leaves some out. The sample gives roughly 57,000 clones, about 87% of which show up once; roughly 6.5% is in the top ten. The sequencing input was peripheral blood. Source of these receptors: a woman aged 55-75 years with COVID-19, enrolled during active disease.

CDR3 amino acids: CASSGRLDTGELFF. For the CDR3, the DNA is TGTGCCAGCAGCGGAAGACTAGACACCGGGGAGCTGTTTTTT. The V gene is TRBV9, the J gene TRBJ2-2; D may be TRBD2 (6 bases). In germline, CDR1 is SGDLS, CDR2 YYNGEE. The V and J ends lost 3 bases and 3 bases respectively, with 9 bases between them. The CDR3 spans 14 residues.

The genes are TRBV19 and TRBJ1-4, with 8 bases matching TRBD1. With V trimmed by 10 bases and J by 8 bases, 12 bases remained unmatched. Germline assignment: CDR1 LNHDA and CDR2 SQIVND (reference sequence). The CDR3 runs to 14 residues. The CDR3 sequence is CATSETGVVEKLFF. The CDR3 coding sequence is TGTGCCACCTCGGAGACAGGGGTTGTAGAAAAACTGTTTTTT.

The chain links TRBV21-1 to TRBJ2-1; the DNA was not used to check the table's D call, TRBD2. TRBV21-1 is deemed a pseudogene. This CDR3 has 15 residues. CDR3 in amino acids: CGRGLTVSSYNEQFF. The DNA of the CDR3 is TGTGGACGGGGTCTGACGGTATCGTCCTACAATGAGCAGTTCTTC.

The rearrangement joins TRBV7-9 to TRBJ2-5; 10 bases agree with TRBD2. The CDR3 spans 17 residues. Germline-derived CDR1 and CDR2 are SEHNR and FQNEAQ (reference sequence). J lost 2 bases, V lost 4 bases, and 10 bases had no gene match. This CDR3 is CASSSNRRTSGQETQYF. DNA for the CDR3: TGTGCCAGCAGCTCCAACCGCAGGACTAGCGGACAAGAGACCCAGTACTTC. The entire variable domain, with the rest obtained from reference TRBV7-9 and TRBJ2-5, is as follows: DTGVSQNPRHKITKRGQNVTFRCDPISEHNRLYWYRQTLGQGPEFLTYFQNEAQLEKSRLLSDRFSAERPKGSFSTLEIQRTEQGDSAMYLCASSSNRRTSGQETQYFGPGTRLLVL.

There are a few counts of this clone. The chain employs TRBV15 and TRBJ1-2; 9 bases line up with TRBD1. With V trimmed by 8 bases and J by 5 bases, 3 bases remained unmatched. The germline V gene has CDR1 LNHNV and CDR2 YYDKDF (reference sequence). The length of the CDR3 is 12 residues. The CDR3 DNA follows: TGTGCCACCGGACAGGGGAAATATGGCTACACCTTC. Encoded protein: CATGQGKYGYTF.

The chain links TRBV11-2 to TRBJ1-2; D ambiguous. V shed 2 bases and J shed 4 bases, with 26 bases lying between them. The CDR3 consists of 19 residues. From germline, CDR1 is SGHAT and CDR2 FQNNGV. CDR3: CASSLIVLSNGEFRYGYTF. In nucleotides, the CDR3 is TGTGCCAGCAGCTTAATCGTTTTAAGTAATGGGGAGTTTCGCTATGGCTACACCTTC.

This chain joins TRBV6-5 and TRBJ2-7; 11 bases map to TRBD2. This CDR3 is built from 14 residues. CDR1 and CDR2 from the germline V gene are MNHEY and SVGAGI. Trimming took 8 bases from V and 6 from J; bases not matched to a gene: 9. The CDR3, as DNA: TGTGCCAGCTTCCGAACTAGCGGGAGTCTCGAGCAGTACTTC. Translating it yields CASFRTSGSLEQYF.

V and J are TRBV7-8 and TRBJ1-5; 12 positions match TRBD1. Germline CDR1 is SGHVS and CDR2 is FQNEAQ. CDR3 length: 15 residues. The trim removed 5 bases at V and 7 bases at J, leaving 6 bases unmatched. CDR3 in amino acids: CASSTGTGGGQPQHF. The CDR3 DNA reads TGTGCCAGCAGCACCGGGACAGGGGGCGGGCAGCCCCAGCATTTT.

This clone was recorded a few times. The V and J genes are TRBV7-6 and TRBJ2-7; the D gene is possibly TRBD2 (7 bases). The V gene lost 5 bases and the J gene lost 3 bases, with 29 bases spanning the gap. Germline assignment: CDR1 SGHVS and CDR2 FNYEAQ. The CDR3 loop spans 19 amino acids. The CDR3 region has the DNA TGTGCCAGCAGCCCCGTGGGCAGGGGAATGACTAGCTCTTTCTACGAGCAGTACTTC. Translation gives CASSPVGRGMTSSFYEQYF.

V gene TRBV2 combines with J gene TRBJ1-5; no definite D call. Looked up from germline, CDR1 is SNHLY and CDR2 is FYNNEI. The CDR3 covers 13 residues. V shed 3 bases and J shed 7 bases, with 10 bases lying between them. CDR3: CASSDRKLQPQHF. In DNA form, the CDR3 reads TGTGCCAGCAGTGACCGAAAACTCCAGCCCCAGCATTTT.

The chain is built from TRBV19 and TRBJ2-1, with 11 bases fitting TRBD2. V dropped 5 bases and J dropped 10; count of bases not matched to a gene: 10. Germline assignment: CDR1 LNHDA and CDR2 SQIVND (reference sequence). The CDR3 consists of 15 residues. The CDR3 DNA follows: TGTGCCAGTAGTCCACTAGCGGGAGACGGGAGCGAGCAGTTCTTC. Protein: CASSPLAGDGSEQFF. The full variable domain, in which reference TRBV19 and TRBJ2-1 provide the parts outside the CDR3, is DGGITQSPKYLFRKEGQNVTLSCEQNLNHDAMYWYRQDPGQGLRLIYYSQIVNDFQKGDIAEGYSVSREKKESFPLTVTSAQKNPTAFYLCASSPLAGDGSEQFFGPGTRLTVL.

The J gene is TRBJ2-6, the V gene TRBV6-5; D gene unclear. Germline-derived CDR1 and CDR2 are MNHEY and SVGAGI. The CDR3 covers 12 residues. V was shortened by 10 bases and J by 0 bases, with 4 bases between the two germline ends. The CDR3 region has the DNA TGTGCCACAAACTCTGGGGCCAACGTCCTGACTTTC. Protein product: CATNSGANVLTF.

In its sample, this clone was seen once. V usage is TRBV19 and J usage is TRBJ1-4, with a weak D call TRBD1 (5 bases). V lost 1 base, J lost 5 bases, and 11 bases lay in between. Germline V CDR1 and CDR2: LNHDA, SQIVND (reference sequence). CDR3 length: 15 amino acids. CDR3: CASSIARGSNEKLFF. CDR3 DNA: TGTGCCAGTAGTATAGCCCGGGGGTCGAATGAAAAACTGTTTTTT.

The CDR3 sequence is CASSPNYGYTF. In nucleotides, the CDR3 is TGTGCCAGCAGTCCAAACTATGGCTACACCTTC. This sequence joins TRBV28 and TRBJ1-2, with D unresolved. Germline CDR1 and CDR2: MDHEN and SYDVKM. This CDR3 has 11 residues. Trimming stripped 5 bases from V and 2 bases from J, with 3 bases between.

The chain links TRBV7-2 to TRBJ1-3; 8 bases agree with TRBD1. CDR3 length: 15 residues. Trimming cost V 1 base and J 3 bases; bases outside gene matches: 2. Germline V gene sequence: CDR1 SGHTA, CDR2 FQGNSA. CDR3 bases: TGTGCCAGCAGCTTAGGCAGGGGGCTTGGAAACACCATATATTTT. It codes for CASSLGRGLGNTIYF.

The V call is TRBV28, the J call TRBJ1-5; 7 bases agree with TRBD1. Looked up from germline, CDR1 is MDHEN and CDR2 is SYDVKM. This CDR3 is built from 14 residues. Germline trimming cut 6 bases from V and 7 bases from J; bases unmatched to any gene: 9. The CDR3 region is CASSPTGPRQPQHF. CDR3 coding DNA: TGTGCCAGCAGCCCGACAGGGCCAAGGCAGCCCCAGCATTTT.

This clone occurred once. The chain couples TRBV5-1 to TRBJ2-5, with a weak D call TRBD2 (6 bases). Germline V gene lookup returns CDR1 SGHRS and CDR2 YFSETQ. V shed 2 bases and J shed 4 bases, with 15 bases lying between them. The CDR3 has 15 amino acids. CDR3 DNA sequence: TGCGCCAGCAGCTTAAAGTTGGGCGGGGCAGAGACCCAGTACTTC. Its protein is CASSLKLGGAETQYF.

This clone was seen a handful of times. Distinct nucleotide sequences in the sample also encode this CDR3. This chain joins TRBV5-1 and TRBJ2-7, with a possible D match to TRBD1 (6 bases). This CDR3 has 14 amino acids. CDR1 SGHRS and CDR2 YFSETQ come from the germline V gene. The V gene lost 4 bases and the J gene lost 1 base, with 12 bases spanning the gap. This CDR3 reads CASSPYRDSYEQYF. CDR3 bases: TGCGCCAGCAGCCCCTACAGGGATTCCTACGAGCAGTACTTC.

This clone was observed a handful of times. The CDR3, as DNA: TGCAGCGTTCGGACAGGGGGTCAGCCCCAGCATTTT. Translation gives CSVRTGGQPQHF. The rearrangement links TRBV29-1 to TRBJ1-5, with 10 bases lining up with TRBD1. The length of the CDR3 is 12 residues. With V trimmed by 5 bases and J by 6 bases, 1 base remained unmatched. Germline V gives CDR1 SQVTM, CDR2 ANQGSEA.

The chain combines TRBV7-9 with TRBJ2-1; D possibly corresponds to TRBD2 (6 bases). The V and J ends lost 4 bases and 9 bases respectively, with 22 bases between them. Germline V gene lookup returns CDR1 SEHNR and CDR2 FQNEAQ (reference sequence). CDR3 length equals 16 residues. The CDR3 sequence is CASSSPPGGIPIEQFF. Here the CDR3 DNA reads TGTGCCAGCAGCTCCCCGCCGGGCGGGATTCCGATTGAGCAGTTCTTC.

Only a few counts were recorded for this clone. The chain has TRBV28 and TRBJ2-4, with a possible D match to TRBD1 (6 bases). CDR1 and CDR2 (germline): MDHEN, SYDVKM. The V end was cut by 3 bases, the J end by 7 bases, with 19 bases between. The CDR3 has 16 residues. DNA for the CDR3: TGTGCCAGCAGTTTGCTGACAGGCCAACAACGCAACATTCAGTACTTC. Translated, it gives CASSLLTGQQRNIQYF.

The chain recombines TRBV6-2 or TRBV6-3 with TRBJ1-2, with no clear D. Trimming pared 5 bases from V and 8 bases from J, leaving 18 bases between. Germline loops: CDR1 MNHEY, CDR2 SVGEGT. The CDR3 totals 14 residues. CDR3 nucleotides: TGTGCCAGCAGTCCCAGCGGGTCAGCTATGGGCTACACCTTC. Protein: CASSPSGSAMGYTF.

This clone was seen a single time. The chain combines TRBV30 with TRBJ1-5, with TRBD1 matching 8 bases. V trimming: 5 bases; J trimming: 2 bases; junction bases outside the gene matches: 2. CDR1 is GTSNPN and CDR2 is SVGIG in the germline V gene (reference sequence). There are 13 residues in the CDR3. As DNA, the CDR3 is TGTGCCTGGGCAGGGGGCGGCAATCAGCCCCAGCATTTT. This sequence encodes CAWAGGGNQPQHF.

The J gene is TRBJ2-3, the V gene TRBV6-2 or TRBV6-3; 7 bases agree with TRBD2. Germline CDR1 reads MNHEY; CDR2 reads SVGEGT. The CDR3 covers 16 residues. J was trimmed by 4 bases and V by 4 bases; bases with no gene match: 11. The CDR3 spells CASSSPHASGPDTQYF. Here the CDR3 DNA reads TGTGCCAGCAGTTCTCCCCACGCTAGCGGACCAGATACGCAGTATTTT.

The V and J genes are TRBV5-4 and TRBJ1-2, with TRBD1 as a possible D gene (5 bases). The CDR3 is made up of 14 amino acids. Germline CDR1 reads SGHNT; CDR2 reads YYREEE (reference sequence). V dropped 0 bases and J dropped 3 bases, with 9 bases sitting between them. The CDR3 bases are TGTGCCAGCAGCTTGGGAGGCAGGGACTATGGCTACACCTTC. This codes for CASSLGGRDYGYTF.

The DNA for the CDR3 is TGTGCCAGTGAGGACAGGATATCCTACGAGCAGTACTTC. This translates into CASEDRISYEQYF. The chain has TRBV19 and TRBJ2-7, with 7 nucleotides matching TRBD1. The CDR3 runs 13 residues. With 8 bases clipped from V and 1 base from J, the junction kept 5 bases outside the gene matches. CDR1 LNHDA and CDR2 SQIVND come from the germline V gene (reference sequence).

This chain's CDR3 is CASSESSPGNEQFF. In DNA form, the CDR3 reads TGCGCCAGCAGCGAAAGTAGTCCCGGGAATGAGCAGTTCTTC. The V and J genes are TRBV10-2 and TRBJ2-1; no clear D. CDR3 size: 14 residues. Germline V gene data show CDR1 as WSHSY and CDR2 as SAAADI. The V and J ends lost 6 bases and 7 bases respectively, with 16 bases between them.

V gene TRBV4-1 combines with J gene TRBJ1-2, with D perhaps matching TRBD1 (5 bases). Per germline, CDR1 MGHRA and CDR2 YSYEKL. CDR3 size: 13 residues. Trimming stripped 4 bases from V and 5 bases from J, with 11 bases between. CDR3 sequence: CASSPRTTYGYTF. In DNA form, the CDR3 reads TGCGCCAGCAGCCCGAGGACAACTTATGGCTACACCTTC.

The V call is TRBV20-1, the J call TRBJ1-5; D might be TRBD1 (5 bases). The CDR3 runs to 13 residues. CDR1 is DFQATT and CDR2 is SNEGSKA in the germline V gene (reference sequence). The germline V and J ends were trimmed by 3 bases and 5 bases, with 11 bases remaining between them. DNA for the CDR3: TGCAGTGCTAGTCGGTTAGGGGATCAGCCCCAGCATTTT. It yields the protein CSASRLGDQPQHF.

The rearrangement links TRBV28 to TRBJ2-7; 14 bases map to TRBD2. J gave up 0 bases and V 2 bases, and 9 bases lay outside the gene matches. The germline V gene has CDR1 MDHEN and CDR2 SYDVKM. CDR3 length: 19 residues. CDR3 region: CASSLGLGLAGDASYEQYF. The CDR3 coding sequence is TGTGCCAGCAGTTTAGGTCTGGGACTAGCGGGAGATGCCTCCTACGAGCAGTACTTC.